This TCR beta chain was identified during a study of identical twins (dated by TCRdb to 2016 to 2018). Regarding the research as a whole: The study deep-sequenced TCR alpha and beta repertoires from monozygotic twins, unrelated adults of various ages and cord blood to test whether fetal clonotypes persist. To rule out contamination, the twin experiments were replicated at different times with different library preparation protocols.

As concerns this clonotype: It lacks a known antigen. No per-base quality is available; no much larger clone lies one base away.

Summary of the overall study and its limitations: Conclusions relied on cross-sectional statistical analysis, since the same donors could not be followed over many years. Abundant cord blood beta clonotypes had fewer insertions, young adult naive repertoires showed a similar but weaker trend, and memory repertoires showed no such trend. Compared with coincidental sharing between unrelated individuals, an excess of low generation-probability sequences was observed among out-of-frame TCR alpha sequences shared between twins. In beta out-of-frame sequences, excess twin sharing was weaker, because having fewer shared sequences lowered the signal-to-noise ratio. In monozygotic twins, out-of-frame TCR alpha sharing was systematically underestimated by recombination models, although the models agreed with sharing between unrelated individuals. Invariant T cells such as MAIT and iNKT could partly confound zero-insertion analyses, though diverse VJ usage argued against this for most clonotypes.

Per the germline V gene, SGHTA is the CDR1 and FQGNSA is the CDR2. V loses 0 bases at its end and J loses 6 bases; junction bases beyond the gene matches: 5. From cysteine to phenylalanine, the CDR3 is 16 amino acids long. Only the CDR3 DNA stays, 48 bases, in frame from base 1. Libraries were constructed by 5' RACE. Data came from an Illumina HiSeq 2000. Template switching introduced a universal primer binding site; the final cDNA contained a unique molecular identifier, enabling accurate counting of TCR cDNA molecules. First-strand cDNA for TCR alpha and beta chains was synthesized from specific primers in the conserved constant-segment region. Each cDNA library was double barcoded, with a SMART-Mk sample barcode plus Illumina barcodes, to control for contamination. TruSeq adapter sequences and Illumina sample barcodes were added in two successive PCR steps. TCR alpha and beta cDNA libraries were sequenced on the Illumina HiSeq platform with custom primers. In the original analysis: MiGEC was used to process raw reads and extract unique molecular identifiers, and MiXCR was used to find CDR3 positions. Recombination models were inferred per individual with the repgenHMM and IGoR tools using an EM algorithm. The analysis of shared clonotypes was done with the tcR package in R, with sharing normalized by the product of cloneset sizes. To study raw recombination free of thymic and clonal selection effects, out-of-frame nonproductive sequences were analyzed. TCRdb reran the public reads through fastp at Q25 and MiXCR, keeping productive beta chains. All rows with the same CDR3 protein become a single entry with the most common DNA and genes. TCRdb, not the authors, supplied the V and J calls. This sample holds approximately 670,000 distinct CDR3 sequences; around 6% were observed only once. 1.5% to 2% of the sample belongs to the ten largest clones.

Every donor was a healthy Caucasian. The study also sequenced three unrelated non-twin adults: a male aged 18 to 30, a male aged 50 to 60 and a female aged 50 to 60. Using Miltenyi CD45RO+ enrichment and human naive T-cell isolation kits, memory (CD45RO+) and naive T cells were isolated from PBMC. Sequenced material: naive T cells sorted from blood. The intended sense of this specimen's cell subset or site label: cells isolated with a human naive T-cell isolation kit. The receptor chain draws on TRBV7-2 and TRBJ2-1, and 10 junctional nucleotides match TRBD1. The receptor was derived from a man aged 18 to 30 in good health. The CDR3 in this case is CASSLAMGQGRNEQFF. The sequenced DNA is TGTGCCAGCAGCTTAGCGATGGGACAGGGGCGCAATGAGCAGTTCTTC.